The 7 T cell receptor beta chains below all came from one sample that was sequenced in a study of blood T cell repertoires in COVID-19. Method: immunoSEQ multiplex PCR; TCRdb's copy keeps in-frame clones and lacks some. The sample yields 65,000 to 75,000 clones, about 92% seen once. The sequenced sample consisted of peripheral blood. The receptors originated from a man aged 50 to 59 with acute or convalescent COVID-19.

This chain uses TRBV7-9 with TRBJ2-7; the match to TRBD1 covers 7 bases. Germline V gene sequence: CDR1 SEHNR, CDR2 FQNEAQ (reference sequence). CDR3 length: 13 residues. Losses at the gene ends were 5 bases for V and 0 bases for J; bases not matched to a gene: 1. The CDR3 loop reads CASSRDSSYEQYF. The CDR3 bases are TGTGCCAGCAGCCGGGACAGCTCCTACGAGCAGTACTTC.

The chain is built from TRBV7-9 and TRBJ1-1, with 9 bases lining up with TRBD1. CDR1 and CDR2 from the germline V gene are SEHNR and FQNEAQ (reference sequence). This CDR3 is 15 amino acids long. V dropped 6 bases and J dropped 1; count of bases not matched to a gene: 6. CDR3 sequence (DNA): TGTGCCAGCAGACGGACAGGGGTTGGGAACACTGAAGCTTTCTTT. Residues: CASRRTGVGNTEAFF.

A single count supports this clone. The V gene is TRBV28, the J gene TRBJ1-2; 8 nucleotides match TRBD1. Unmatched junction bases numbered 5, after V lost 5 bases and J lost 0 bases. The CDR3 length is 15 residues. The germline V gene has CDR1 MDHEN and CDR2 SYDVKM. The DNA of the CDR3 is TGTGCCAGCAGTCCAGGGGGCGCCGCTAACTATGGCTACACCTTC. This encodes CASSPGGAANYGYTF.

Only one count was recorded for this clone. The genes are TRBV3-1 (or the pseudogene TRBV3-2) and TRBJ2-3; TRBD2 aligns across 9 bases. The CDR3 sequence is 17 residues long. Germline lookup yields CDR1 LGHDT and CDR2 YNNKEL (reference sequence). V lost 4 bases, J lost 0 bases, and 8 bases stayed unmatched. The CDR3 sequence is CASSLTKLAGSTDTQYF. In DNA form, the CDR3 reads TGTGCCAGCAGCCTAACAAAACTAGCGGGTAGCACAGATACGCAGTATTTT.

This clone appeared a single time. The V and J genes are TRBV18 and TRBJ2-2; D is possibly TRBD2 (6 bases). From germline, CDR1 is KGHSH and CDR2 LQKENI. CDR3 length equals 18 residues. Trimming removed 3 bases from V and 1 base from J, with 18 bases in between. This chain's CDR3 is CASSPPNRGGRNTGELFF. The CDR3 nucleotides are TGTGCCAGCTCACCTCCTAACCGGGGAGGTAGGAACACCGGGGAGCTGTTTTTT.

CDR3 in amino acids: CASSPYMGLAGADIQYF. In nucleotides, the CDR3 is TGTGCCAGCAGCCCTTATATGGGACTAGCGGGAGCGGACATTCAGTACTTC. J is TRBJ2-4 and V is TRBV3-1 (or the pseudogene TRBV3-2), with 14 bases aligning to TRBD2. The CDR3 is 17 amino acids. The germline V gene has CDR1 LGHDT and CDR2 YNNKEL (reference sequence). Trimming removed 4 bases from V and 8 bases from J; junction bases left unmatched: 10.

This clone occurred once. V is TRBV27 and J is TRBJ2-2; D is ambiguous. This CDR3 is built from 16 residues. V lost 2 bases, J lost 0 bases, and 10 bases lay in between. Looked up from germline, CDR1 is MNHEY and CDR2 is SMNVEV (reference sequence). CDR3 sequence reads: CASSLMSRSNTGELFF. The DNA of the CDR3 is TGTGCCAGCAGTTTAATGAGCAGGTCGAACACCGGGGAGCTGTTTTTT.